The 15 T cell receptor beta chains below were found in one sample sequenced in a study of T cell changes during pregnancy in multiple sclerosis. Clones were read by immunoSEQ multiplex PCR, and TCRdb kept only the in-frame ones, dropping some. Here the sample spans about 40,000 clones, approximately 94% being singletons. The starting material was peripheral blood, obtained in the third trimester of pregnancy. The receptors here all came from a female donor with multiple sclerosis, enrolled in a pregnancy study.

In nucleotides, the CDR3 is TGTGCCAGCAGCGCTACTAGCGGGATCTCGGATGAGCAGTTCTTC. This translates into CASSATSGISDEQFF. This chain links TRBV7-3 with TRBJ2-1; 10 nucleotides line up with TRBD2. CDR1 is SGHTA and CDR2 is FQGTGA in the germline V gene. V gave up 5 bases and J gave up 8 bases; unmatched junction bases: 9. This CDR3 is 15 amino acids long.

The chain recombines TRBV4-2 with TRBJ1-1; no definite D call. This CDR3 has 16 residues. Germline V gives CDR1 LGHNA, CDR2 YNFKEQ. V dropped 4 bases and J dropped 4 bases, with 19 bases sitting between them. DNA of the CDR3: TGTGCCAGCAGCCCATGGAAGGTACAGTATGTCACTGAAGCTTTCTTT. Its translation is CASSPWKVQYVTEAFF.

This chain connects TRBV20-1 to TRBJ2-7; possibly TRBD1 for D (5 bases). In germline, CDR1 is DFQATT, CDR2 SNEGSKA (reference sequence). The length of the CDR3 is 11 residues. V was trimmed by 5 bases and J by 4 bases, leaving 9 bases between them. DNA of the CDR3: TGCAGTGCTTCGACAGAGTACGAGCAGTACTTC. Residues: CSASTEYEQYF.

The CDR3 sequence: CASTMSSVLNEQFF. The DNA of the CDR3 is TGTGCCAGCACTATGAGTAGTGTTCTGAATGAGCAGTTCTTC. The gene calls are TRBV2 and TRBJ2-1, with unresolved D. In germline, CDR1 is SNHLY, CDR2 FYNNEI. With 7 bases removed from V and 7 bases from J, the gap between germline ends came to 17 bases. This CDR3 is built from 14 residues. Together with reference TRBV2 and TRBJ2-1, the CDR3 gives the full variable domain: EPEVTQTPSHQVTQMGQEVILRCVPISNHLYFYWYRQILGQKVEFLVSFYNNEISEKSEIFDDQFSVERPDGSNFTLKIRSTKLEDSAMYFCASTMSSVLNEQFFGPGTRLTVL.

V and J are TRBV4-1 and TRBJ1-6; the match to TRBD1 covers 7 bases. The V gene end was trimmed by 0 bases and the J gene end by 3 bases; junction bases not matched to a gene: 8. CDR3 size: 18 residues. Germline V lookup: CDR1 MGHRA, CDR2 YSYEKL. CDR3 residues: CASSQDSQGVVYNSPLHF. For the CDR3, the DNA is TGCGCCAGCAGCCAAGATTCGCAGGGGGTGGTCTATAATTCACCCCTCCACTTT.

This clone came up once. The rearrangement joins TRBV6-1 to TRBJ2-7; D perhaps matches TRBD2 (6 bases). V shed 11 bases and J shed 4 bases, with 12 bases lying between them. CDR3 length: 11 amino acids. CDR1 is MNHNS and CDR2 is SASEGT in the germline V gene. In nucleotides, the CDR3 is TGTGCCTCTAGGGAGGCTTACGAGCAGTACTTC. This translates into CASREAYEQYF.

The chain recombines TRBV30 with TRBJ2-2; 10 bases fit TRBD1. With V trimmed by 0 bases and J by 7 bases, 5 bases remained unmatched. CDR1 GTSNPN and CDR2 SVGIG come from the germline V gene (reference sequence). The CDR3 is 15 amino acids. The CDR3 nucleotides read TGTGCCTGGAGTGTGGGGACAGGGGATGTCGGGGAGCTGTTTTTT. Encoded protein: CAWSVGTGDVGELFF.

The V gene is TRBV27, the J gene TRBJ2-7; possibly TRBD2 for D (5 bases). The germline V and J ends were trimmed by 4 bases and 4 bases, with 17 bases remaining between them. The CDR3 consists of 15 residues. Germline V gene data show CDR1 as MNHEY and CDR2 as SMNVEV (reference sequence). The CDR3 nucleotides read TGTGCCAGCAGTTCTCTCCTAGCAGGAGGATACGAGCAGTACTTC. Translating it yields CASSSLLAGGYEQYF.

J is TRBJ1-2 and V is TRBV13, with TRBD1 as a possible D gene (6 bases). Germline CDR1 is PRHDT and CDR2 is FYEKMQ (reference sequence). Trimming left V 3 bases short and J 4 bases short, with 12 bases between. The CDR3 extends over 14 amino acids. Here the CDR3 DNA reads TGTGCCAGCAGCTTCGGACAGCCAGCCTATGGCTACACCTTC. Amino acids: CASSFGQPAYGYTF.

The chain carries TRBV30 and TRBJ1-2; D uncertain. CDR3 length equals 13 residues. Germline V gene sequence: CDR1 GTSNPN, CDR2 SVGIG (reference sequence). V shed 3 bases and J shed 4 bases, with 12 bases lying between them. The CDR3 DNA reads as TGTGCCTGGAGATTTTCCTCCGGCTATGGCTACACCTTC. Translation gives CAWRFSSGYGYTF.

This chain uses TRBV30 with TRBJ2-7; D gene uncertain. The V end was cut by 0 bases, the J end by 2 bases, with 17 bases between. This CDR3 has 16 amino acids. From germline, CDR1 is GTSNPN and CDR2 SVGIG (reference sequence). CDR3 nucleotides: TGTGCCTGGAGTGTACGGCAGTTCCACTATACCTACGAGCAGTACTTC. As protein: CAWSVRQFHYTYEQYF.

This chain connects TRBV12-5 to TRBJ2-7, with D perhaps matching TRBD2 (6 bases). CDR1 LGHNT and CDR2 FRNRAP come from the germline V gene. Trimming stripped 3 bases from V and 0 bases from J, with 21 bases between. There are 18 residues in the CDR3. The CDR3 region has the DNA TGTGCTAGTGGTTTCTTATTGGGTGGGGGGTATAGCTCCTACGAGCAGTACTTC. This translates into CASGFLLGGGYSSYEQYF.

The rearrangement joins TRBV11-3 to TRBJ2-5; 9 bases line up with TRBD1. Trimming removed 5 bases from V and 2 bases from J; junction bases left unmatched: 9. The CDR3 is made up of 16 amino acids. From germline, CDR1 is SGHNT and CDR2 YENEEA. CDR3 sequence: CASSAYRDRVQETQYF. For the CDR3, the DNA is TGTGCCAGCAGCGCCTACCGGGACAGGGTTCAAGAGACCCAGTACTTC.

J is TRBJ1-4 and V is TRBV4-1; D possibly corresponds to TRBD1 (5 bases). The CDR3 covers 15 residues. The ends were cut back, 3 bases at V and 2 bases at J, with 10 bases in the middle. Germline V gene lookup returns CDR1 MGHRA and CDR2 YSYEKL. For the CDR3, the DNA is TGCGCCAGCAGCCAGGCGGGGACGACTAATGAAAAACTGTTTTTT. It specifies CASSQAGTTNEKLFF.

The J gene is TRBJ2-6, the V gene TRBV6-5; D is unresolved. V shed 6 bases and J shed 0 bases, with 6 bases lying between them. In germline, CDR1 is MNHEY, CDR2 SVGAGI. The CDR3 length is 14 residues. CDR3 protein: CASSRISGANVLTF. The CDR3 DNA sequence: TGTGCCAGCAGCAGAATCTCTGGGGCCAACGTCCTGACTTTC.